The clone carrying this T cell receptor (beta chain) was seen only a few times. The data stem from a study of control samples from healthy donors and cancer patients. CDR1 is GTSNPN and CDR2 is SVGIG in the germline V gene (reference sequence). There are 14 residues in the CDR3. V was trimmed by 2 bases and J by 10 bases, leaving 15 bases between them. This table comes from immunoSEQ multiplex PCR, and its TCRdb copy is limited to in-frame clones, with some not included. Found here are 100,000 to 150,000 clones, roughly 92% of them singletons; the top ten hold approximately 0.58%. Material: PBMCs. The V call is TRBV30, the J call TRBJ1-6; no definite D call. This clonotype originated in a man older than 75 with head and neck cancer. The CDR3 coding sequence is TGTGCCTGGAGTAGGGTTCAGGCGGGCTCACCCCTCCACTTT. This sequence encodes CAWSRVQAGSPLHF. Supplemented by reference TRBV30 and TRBJ1-6, the full variable domain reads SQTIHQWPATLVQPVGSPLSLECTVEGTSNPNLYWYRQAAGRGLQLLFYSVGIGQISSEVPQNLSASRPQDRQFILSSKKLLLSDSGFYLCAWSRVQAGSPLHFGNGTRLTVT.